The 30 T cell receptor beta chains presented below share a single source sample, sequenced in a study of regulatory T cells in long-lasting Graves disease. In building TCR beta libraries, iRepertoire HTBI primers were used together with Arm-PCR of CDR3 regions. TCRdb independently ran MiXCR on the multiplex PCR reads; one entry per CDR3 protein. The table includes more than 300,000 distinct CDR3 sequences, roughly 15% detected once. As for time point: newly diagnosed GD, antithyroid drugs for less than 3 months. Extracted RNA from PBMCs served as the source of the TCR library. The sample in question was peripheral blood mononuclear cells (PBMCs), obtained at new diagnosis, from a patient treated with antithyroid drugs. The receptors originated from a female donor with Graves disease.

Many counts were recorded for this clonotype. This sequence joins TRBV7-2 and TRBJ2-1; 9 bases are a match to TRBD2. The germline V gene encodes CDR1 SGHTA and CDR2 FQGNSA. There are 16 residues in the CDR3. The V segment lost 7 bases and the J segment 7 bases; nucleotides outside the gene matches: 14. The CDR3 spells CASINEVVAGANEQFF. DNA for the CDR3: TGTGCCAGCATCAATGAGGTAGTAGCGGGAGCTAATGAGCAGTTCTTC.

This clonotype was recorded at least ten times. The chain has TRBV30 and TRBJ2-7, with D perhaps matching TRBD2 (6 bases). V lost 1 base and J 1 base, leaving 11 bases between the germline ends. The CDR3 covers 14 residues. CDR1 is GTSNPN and CDR2 is SVGIG in the germline V gene (reference sequence). This chain's CDR3 is CAWSGTILSYEQYF. For the CDR3, the DNA is TGTGCCTGGAGTGGGACTATCTTGTCCTACGAGCAGTACTTC.

The gene calls are TRBV19 and TRBJ2-5; D perhaps matches TRBD1 (6 bases). Trimming removed 8 bases from V and 1 base from J, with 8 bases in between. Germline V gives CDR1 LNHDA, CDR2 SQIVND (reference sequence). The CDR3 is 12 amino acids. The CDR3 protein is CASGQLQETQYF. The CDR3 DNA follows: TGTGCCAGTGGACAGCTCCAAGAGACCCAGTACTTC.

With regard to this clonotype: An end of the junction does not agree with germline; a read error may underlie this. The chain recombines TRBV10-3 with TRBJ1-1; a possible D gene is TRBD1 (5 bases). This CDR3 has 15 residues. The V gene's germline CDR1 is ENHRY and CDR2 SYGVKD. DNA of the CDR3: TGTGCCAGCAGTGAAGGGGACTCCATGAACACTGGAGCTTTCTTT. Amino acid sequence: CASSEGDSMNTGAFF.

This clonotype has only a few counts. V usage is TRBV28 and J usage is TRBJ1-2; 7 bases are shared with TRBD1. The J segment lost 8 bases and the V segment lost 2 bases, leaving 8 bases of the junction unmatched. CDR1 is MDHEN, CDR2 SYDVKM, per germline. CDR3 size: 14 residues. The CDR3 spells CASSLVGGAEGYTF. The CDR3 bases are TGTGCCAGCAGTTTAGTAGGGGGCGCAGAGGGCTACACCTTC.

The table lists this clonotype with many counts. At one end, the junction sequence differs from germline, possibly due to a read error. The rearrangement joins TRBV5-6 to TRBJ1-1, with D unresolved. CDR1 and CDR2 (germline): SGHDT, YYEEEE. CDR3 length: 15 amino acids. CDR3 in amino acids: CASSPLWDLNTEAFF. DNA for the CDR3: TGCGCCAGCAGCCCACTATGGGATCTGAACACTGAAGCTTTCTTT.

The chain joins TRBV10-2 to TRBJ2-2; D gene uncertain. CDR1 and CDR2 (germline): WSHSY, SAAADI. The length of the CDR3 is 13 residues. V gave up 5 bases and J gave up 6 bases, with 10 bases separating them. The DNA of the CDR3 is TGCGCCAGCAGTCCCTGGGGTTCCGGGGAGCTGTTTTTT. Translated: CASSPWGSGELFF.

The J gene is TRBJ2-3, the V gene TRBV9, with a tentative D call TRBD2 (6 bases). The V gene's germline CDR1 is SGDLS and CDR2 YYNGEE. V was clipped by 0 bases and J by 1 base, with 12 bases between them. The CDR3 is 16 amino acids. CDR3 coding DNA: TGTGCCAGCAGCGTAGTGGGTAGCGGACGCACAGATACGCAGTATTTT. Translated, it gives CASSVVGSGRTDTQYF.

A word on this clonotype: At one end, the junction sequence differs from germline, possibly due to a read error. This chain connects TRBV5-6 to TRBJ1-4, with D perhaps TRBD1 (5 bases). CDR1 is SGHDT and CDR2 is YYEEEE in the germline V gene. The length of the CDR3 is 13 residues. The CDR3 region is CASSSGLNEKPFF. The CDR3 DNA reads TGTGCCAGCAGCTCGGGGCTTAATGAAAAACCGTTTTTT.

This clonotype was seen repeatedly, ten times or more. J is TRBJ2-5 and V is TRBV4-1, with D tentatively TRBD2 (5 bases). With 2 bases removed from V and 2 bases from J, the gap between germline ends came to 9 bases. CDR3 length equals 14 residues. Germline CDR1 reads MGHRA; CDR2 reads YSYEKL. Written as DNA, the CDR3 is TGCGCCAGCAGCCAAAACCCGGGACAAGAGACCCAGTACTTC. It codes for CASSQNPGQETQYF.

In its sample, this clonotype was seen a few times. The chain employs TRBV15 and TRBJ2-2, with D perhaps TRBD1 (5 bases). Looked up from germline, CDR1 is LNHNV and CDR2 is YYDKDF (reference sequence). V dropped 5 bases and J dropped 1 base, with 8 bases sitting between them. This CDR3 spans 14 amino acids. CDR3 sequence: CATSARENTGELFF. CDR3 nucleotides: TGTGCCACCAGCGCCAGGGAGAACACCGGGGAGCTGTTTTTT.

The chain joins TRBV7-2 to TRBJ2-3, with 10 nucleotides matching TRBD1. V shed 2 bases, J shed 3 bases, and the junction held 8 bases outside the gene matches. The CDR3 sequence is 17 residues long. The germline V gene has CDR1 SGHTA and CDR2 FQGNSA. The CDR3 spells CASSLLSGQGDTDTQYF. For the CDR3, the DNA is TGTGCCAGCAGCTTACTATCCGGACAGGGGGATACAGATACGCAGTATTTT.

This chain uses TRBV29-1 with TRBJ2-5, with D perhaps TRBD2 (6 bases). Trimming removed 8 bases from V and 5 bases from J, with 15 bases in between. CDR1 is SQVTM and CDR2 is ANQGSEA in the germline V gene. The CDR3 is made up of 12 amino acids. CDR3 sequence: CSSAGGGETQYF. The CDR3 nucleotides are TGCAGCTCCGCCGGGGGTGGCGAGACCCAGTACTTC.

This clonotype turned up a few times. The CDR3 end shows no conserved phenylalanine or tryptophan, and so a read error is likely. The chain uses TRBV6-9 and TRBJ1-1; the match to TRBD1 covers 7 bases. The CDR3 length is 14 residues. Germline trimming cut 3 bases from V and 4 bases from J; bases unmatched to any gene: 5. From germline, CDR1 is MNHGY and CDR2 SVAAGI. DNA for the CDR3: TGTGCCAGCAGTTACACAGGGGAGGTCACTGAAGCTTTCTCT. The encoded protein is CASSYTGEVTEAFS.

This clonotype was counted a few times. The chain recombines TRBV3-1 with TRBJ1-2, with D possibly matching TRBD1 (6 bases). Trimming shortened V by 4 bases and J by 1 base, and 16 bases separated the two germline ends. The CDR3 contains 16 residues. Germline V gives CDR1 LGHDT, CDR2 YNNKEL (reference sequence). The CDR3 bases are TGTGCCAGCAGCCCGTGGACAGAGCAATTTAACTATGGCTACACCTTC. Its translation is CASSPWTEQFNYGYTF.

This clonotype occurred a few times. A much larger clone differs from this one at a single base, so this may be a read error. This chain uses TRBV12-3 or TRBV12-4 with TRBJ1-5; D gene uncertain. V was pared by 0 bases and J by 6 bases, with 9 bases between. This CDR3 spans 14 amino acids. The CDR3 sequence is CASSLAGRVQPQHF. For the CDR3, the DNA is TGTGCCAGCAGTTTAGCTGGACGGGTTCAGCCCCAGCATTTT.

The table lists this clonotype with many counts. The J gene is TRBJ1-1, the V gene TRBV18; D gene unclear. The V end lost 3 bases, the J end lost 7 bases, and 9 bases lay between the germline ends. The CDR3 covers 12 residues. Germline CDR1 is KGHSH and CDR2 is LQKENI. Here the CDR3 reads CASSPTPGEAFF. CDR3 nucleotide sequence: TGTGCCAGCTCACCTACTCCCGGTGAAGCTTTCTTT.

This clonotype came up a few times. The rearrangement uses TRBV11-2 and TRBJ2-1; D not certain. Trimming shortened V by 5 bases and J by 2 bases, and 10 bases separated the two germline ends. CDR1 SGHAT and CDR2 FQNNGV come from the germline V gene. This CDR3 has 14 residues. In DNA, the CDR3 is TGTGCCAGCAGCCCCTACGCGGCCTACAATGAGCAGTTCTTC. Its protein is CASSPYAAYNEQFF.

This clonotype came up many times. The rearrangement uses TRBV7-2 and TRBJ2-5, with D perhaps given as TRBD1 or TRBD2 (5 bases each). The length of the CDR3 is 14 residues. CDR1 is SGHTA and CDR2 is FQGNSA in the germline V gene. V was clipped by 4 bases and J by 3 bases, with 12 bases between them. CDR3 coding DNA: TGTGCCAGCAGCTCCCTACGAGGGGAAGAGACCCAGTACTTC. This gives the protein CASSSLRGEETQYF. Full variable domain (missing parts from reference TRBV7-2 and TRBJ2-5): GAGVSQSPSNKVTEKGKDVELRCDPISGHTALYWYRQSLGQGLEFLIYFQGNSAPDKSGLPSDRFSAERTGGSVSTLTIQRTQQEDSAVYLCASSSLRGEETQYFGPGTRLLVL.

This clonotype was counted at least ten times. V is TRBV6-5 and J is TRBJ2-3; 11 bases line up with TRBD2. The ends lost 0 bases at V and 1 base at J; junction bases unmatched: 0. CDR3 length equals 16 residues. Germline assignment: CDR1 MNHEY and CDR2 SVGAGI. CDR3 DNA: TGTGCCAGCAGTTACTCACTAGCGGGAGGCACAGATACGCAGTATTTT. Its protein is CASSYSLAGGTDTQYF.

This rearrangement joins TRBV9 to TRBJ2-3, with D unresolved. CDR3 length: 15 amino acids. The germline V gene encodes CDR1 SGDLS and CDR2 YYNGEE. Trimming pared 0 bases from V and 3 bases from J, leaving 11 bases between. The CDR3 nucleotides read TGTGCCAGCAGCGTAGAACCGACCCGGACAGATACGCAGTATTTT. Encoded protein: CASSVEPTRTDTQYF.

This clonotype was seen more than once but under ten times. This chain joins TRBV6-2 or TRBV6-3 and TRBJ1-3; D gene uncertain. The V and J ends lost 8 bases and 16 bases respectively, with 21 bases between them. CDR3 length: 12 amino acids. The germline gives CDR1 MNHEY, CDR2 SVGEGT. In DNA, the CDR3 is TGTGCCAGCGAAGGGTCTGGGGAAGTAATTTATTTT. This encodes CASEGSGEVIYF.

The chain combines TRBV7-9 with TRBJ1-1; possibly TRBD1 for D (5 bases). CDR3 size: 15 residues. The germline V gene encodes CDR1 SEHNR and CDR2 FQNEAQ (reference sequence). V was pared by 5 bases and J by 1 base, with 14 bases between. The chain's CDR3 is CASSPGGSENTEAFF. As DNA, the CDR3 is TGTGCCAGCAGCCCGGGGGGTTCGGAGAACACTGAAGCTTTCTTT. Based on the CDR3 plus reference TRBV7-9 and TRBJ1-1, the full variable domain is DTGVSQNPRHKITKRGQNVTFRCDPISEHNRLYWYRQTLGQGPEFLTYFQNEAQLEKSRLLSDRFSAERPKGSFSTLEIQRTEQGDSAMYLCASSPGGSENTEAFFGQGTRLTVV.

About this clonotype: This may stem from a read error, because a much larger clone lies one nucleotide away. The genes are TRBV6-5 and TRBJ1-4; tentatively, D is TRBD1 (5 bases). The CDR3 totals 18 residues. CDR1 is MNHEY, CDR2 SVGAGI, per germline. The CDR3 bases are TGTGCCAGCAGTTATTCTAACAGGCACACTTCAACTAATGGAAAACTGTTTTTT. It codes for CASSYSNRHTSTNGKLFF.

This clonotype showed up many times. The V call is TRBV4-2, the J call TRBJ2-7, with D possibly TRBD2 on 6 matching bases. Trimming removed 4 bases from V and 7 bases from J, with 20 bases in between. The CDR3 has 15 residues. Germline V gene data show CDR1 as LGHNA and CDR2 as YNFKEQ. The DNA for the CDR3 is TGTGCCAGCAGCCCCCGGGACTCCGGTACCTGGGAGCAGTACTTC. Translation: CASSPRDSGTWEQYF.

This clonotype was picked up a small number of times. The CDR3 region is CASSVAGGGDTQYF. In DNA, the CDR3 is TGTGCCAGCAGCGTAGCGGGGGGAGGAGATACGCAGTATTTT. The rearrangement uses TRBV9 and TRBJ2-3; 7 bases are shared with TRBD2. The germline V gene encodes CDR1 SGDLS and CDR2 YYNGEE. The CDR3 length is 14 residues. Trimming removed 0 bases from V and 5 bases from J; junction bases left unmatched: 3.

There are many counts of this clonotype. The V and J genes are TRBV5-8 and TRBJ2-7, with TRBD1 matching 10 bases. The CDR3 is made up of 15 amino acids. J gave up 6 bases and V 0 bases, and 6 bases lay outside the gene matches. Germline V gives CDR1 SGHTS, CDR2 YDEGEE. In DNA, the CDR3 is TGTGCCAGCAGCTTGGCGGGGACAGGGGTGGCCGAGCAGTACTTC. Its protein product is CASSLAGTGVAEQYF.

As regards this clonotype: A clone one base away is much larger, so this may be a read error. This rearrangement joins TRBV7-2 to TRBJ2-5; D unresolved. CDR1 and CDR2 (germline): SGHTA, FQGNSA. The V and J ends lost 5 bases and 4 bases respectively, with 14 bases between them. The CDR3 is made up of 14 amino acids. CDR3 sequence: CASSLAPSRETQYF. In nucleotides, the CDR3 is TGTGCCAGCAGCCTCGCACCTTCACGAGAGACCCAGTACTTC. The full variable domain, rest sourced from reference TRBV7-2 and TRBJ2-5, is GAGVSQSPSNKVTEKGKDVELRCDPISGHTALYWYRQSLGQGLEFLIYFQGNSAPDKSGLPSDRFSAERTGGSVSTLTIQRTQQEDSAVYLCASSLAPSRETQYFGPGTRLLVL.

This clonotype was counted at least ten times. CDR3 sequence reads: CASSLLEPGDTDTQYF. The DNA of the CDR3 is TGTGCCAGCAGTTTACTTGAACCGGGAGACACAGATACGCAGTATTTT. The rearrangement uses TRBV28 and TRBJ2-3, with D perhaps matching TRBD2 (6 bases). The length of the CDR3 is 16 residues. The V gene's germline CDR1 is MDHEN and CDR2 SYDVKM. The V end lost 2 bases, the J end lost 2 bases, and 14 bases lay between the germline ends.

This clonotype has at least ten counts. The chain recombines TRBV2 with TRBJ1-3, with D unclear. Germline CDR1 reads SNHLY; CDR2 reads FYNNEI. The CDR3 has 15 residues. V was cut by 6 bases and J by 3 bases, with 15 bases left in between. As DNA, the CDR3 is TGTGCCAGCAGCCCAGACCATCTCCTTGGAAACACCATATATTTT. Translating it yields CASSPDHLLGNTIYF.